The rows below give T cell receptor beta chains drawn from one sample of a study of Ad26.COV2.S vaccination and SARS-CoV-2 variants. Only in-frame clones appear in the TCRdb table, and some are missing; sequencing was by immunoSEQ multiplex PCR. The sample includes hundreds of thousands of clones, around 90% of them seen just once. Sequenced material: peripheral blood, taken in a trial of Ad26.COV2.S vaccine versus placebo. All receptors derive from a person between 18 and 65 years old who received the Ad26.COV2.S COVID-19 vaccine or a placebo. Each CDR3 is given with its conserved first and last residue. The D gene is left open where the match is weak. The size entry is marked missing in some rows and otherwise reads once, few, many or a size class.

d_gene: TRBD1; v_gene: TRBV4-1; j_gene: TRBJ2-5; abundance: once; CDR3aa: CASSQDLTGESQYF; CDR3nt: TGCGCCAGCAGCCAAGATTTAACAGGGGAGTCCCAGTACTTC
d_gene: TRBD2; v_gene: TRBV6-7; j_gene: TRBJ2-5; abundance: -; CDR3aa: CASSVPQVSGGAKTQYF; CDR3nt: TGTGCCAGCAGCGTACCACAGGTTAGCGGGGGGGCCAAGACCCAGTACTTC
d_gene: -; v_gene: TRBV9; j_gene: TRBJ1-2; abundance: -; CDR3aa: CASSVMGLGYGYTF; CDR3nt: TGTGCCAGCAGCGTAATGGGTCTTGGCTATGGCTACACCTTC
d_gene: -; v_gene: TRBV29-1; j_gene: TRBJ1-2; abundance: -; CDR3aa: CSVAQGVNYGYTF; CDR3nt: TGCAGCGTCGCACAGGGAGTCAACTATGGCTACACCTTC
d_gene: -; v_gene: TRBV6-5; j_gene: TRBJ1-3; abundance: few; CDR3aa: CASSYQNTIYF; CDR3nt: TGTGCCAGCAGTTACCAGAACACCATATATTTT
d_gene: TRBD2; v_gene: TRBV3-1/TRBV3-2; j_gene: TRBJ2-1; abundance: -; CDR3aa: CASSQEHGRLNEQFF; CDR3nt: TGTGCCAGCAGCCAAGAACACGGGAGGTTGAATGAGCAGTTCTTC
d_gene: -; v_gene: TRBV5-1; j_gene: TRBJ2-7; abundance: -; CDR3aa: CASSLQARDWEQYF; CDR3nt: TGCGCCAGCAGCCTACAAGCCCGCGATTGGGAGCAGTACTTC
d_gene: -; v_gene: TRBV2; j_gene: TRBJ1-5; abundance: -; CDR3aa: CASSESVTDQPQHF; CDR3nt: TGTGCCAGCAGCGAGTCCGTCACCGATCAGCCCCAGCATTTT
d_gene: -; v_gene: TRBV5-1; j_gene: TRBJ2-7; abundance: -; CDR3aa: CASSRDGYEQYF; CDR3nt: TGCGCCAGCAGCCGGGACGGGTACGAGCAGTACTTC
d_gene: TRBD1; v_gene: TRBV29-1; j_gene: TRBJ2-1; abundance: -; CDR3aa: CSVEDSGTGGYEQFF; CDR3nt: TGCAGCGTTGAAGACTCCGGGACAGGGGGATACGAGCAGTTCTTC
d_gene: -; v_gene: TRBV6-5; j_gene: TRBJ2-5; abundance: -; CDR3aa: CASSVRETQYF; CDR3nt: TGTGCCAGCAGCGTAAGAGAGACCCAGTACTTC
d_gene: TRBD2; v_gene: TRBV9; j_gene: TRBJ2-2; abundance: -; CDR3aa: CASSVERGSTGELFF; CDR3nt: TGTGCCAGCAGCGTAGAGCGGGGGAGCACCGGGGAGCTGTTTTTT
d_gene: -; v_gene: TRBV9; j_gene: TRBJ2-7; abundance: -; CDR3aa: CASSVGAGLSYEQYF; CDR3nt: TGTGCCAGCAGCGTAGGAGCGGGCCTCTCCTACGAGCAGTACTTC